Described below is a single T cell receptor beta chain sequence and its context. The CDR3 runs 15 residues. The repertoire was sequenced with immunoSEQ multiplex PCR; TCRdb's copy has only in-frame clones and lacks some. The sample contains about 360,000 clones, 80% to 90% of which appear only once. The record originates from a study of blood T cell repertoires in COVID-19. In the study overall: Acute and convalescent COVID-19 samples came from the United States, Italy and Spain. From T cells, B-cell-depleted T cells, or PBMCs came the material, which was cDNA or gDNA.

This chain links TRBV21-1 with TRBJ2-7; the table's D call TRBD2 went unverified against the DNA. TRBV21-1 is a known pseudogene. This receptor was taken from a woman aged 55-69 years with COVID-19, enrolled during active disease. Sequenced sample: peripheral blood. The CDR3 region has the DNA TGTGCGAACCCCGGGACTAGCGGGGGGGCGAGTGAGCAGTACTTC. The encoded protein is CANPGTSGGASEQYF.